This paragraph covers one T cell receptor (beta chain) sequence. The antigen is undetermined. This sample stems from a study of cytomegalovirus exposure and HLA in healthy donors. Findings and limits, study-wide: In a later analysis, donors in an Asian-associated ancestry cluster reportedly had fewer N-insertions in productive TCRs than the cohort mean. The study had only CMV serostatus as immune exposure information. In a later analysis, at a false discovery rate of 0.05, 16,951 TCR beta sequences matched HLA alleles.

CDR3 length equals 12 residues. Primers included in the PCR were 60 Vbeta and 13 Jbeta primers. Libraries were prepared by immunoSEQ multiplex PCR; TCRdb keeps only in-frame clonotypes and omits some of them. The sample carries over 150,000 clones, roughly four fifths recorded once. The clonotype comes from a girl aged 5-17 years in good health and CMV-seropositive. V gene TRBV21-1 combines with J gene TRBJ1-2; TRBD1, the D gene given by the table, was not confirmed from the DNA. TRBV21-1 constitutes a pseudogene. The specimen was PBMCs. The CDR3 spells CASATGHYGYTF. The CDR3 DNA reads as TGTGCCAGCGCGACAGGCCACTATGGCTACACCTTC.